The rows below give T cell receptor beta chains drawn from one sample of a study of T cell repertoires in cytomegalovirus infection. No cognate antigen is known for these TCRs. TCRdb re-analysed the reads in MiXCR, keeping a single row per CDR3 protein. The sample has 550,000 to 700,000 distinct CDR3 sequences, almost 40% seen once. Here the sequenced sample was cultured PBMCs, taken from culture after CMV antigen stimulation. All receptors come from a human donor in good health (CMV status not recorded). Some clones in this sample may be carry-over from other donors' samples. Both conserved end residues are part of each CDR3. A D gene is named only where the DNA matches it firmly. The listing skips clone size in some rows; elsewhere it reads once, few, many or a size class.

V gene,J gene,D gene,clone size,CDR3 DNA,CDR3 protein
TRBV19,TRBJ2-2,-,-,TGTGCCAGCCAGGGACAAACGAACACCGGGGAGCTGTTTTTT,CASQGQTNTGELFF
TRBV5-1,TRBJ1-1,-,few,TGCGCCAGCAGCTTGGGGGAGGCGGACACTGAAGCTTTCTTT,CASSLGEADTEAFF
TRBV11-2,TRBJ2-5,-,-,TGTGCCAGCAGCTTAGGTGTAGGGAAGGGAGAGACCCAGTACTTC,CASSLGVGKGETQYF
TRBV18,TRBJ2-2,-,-,TGTGCCAGCTCCCCCTCCGCGACTTTCCGAGGGCTTATCGGGGAGCTGTTTTTT,CASSPSATFRGLIGELFF
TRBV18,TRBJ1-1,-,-,TGTGCCAGCTCACCAGATGGGGGTAGTTGGTCTGAAGCTTTCTTT,CASSPDGGSWSEAFF
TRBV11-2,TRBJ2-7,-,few,TGTGCCAGCAGCTTAGATCGGGGGAGATACGAGCAGTACTTC,CASSLDRGRYEQYF
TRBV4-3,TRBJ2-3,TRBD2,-,TGCGCCAGCAGCCAAGAACCTAGCGGGAGAGATACGCAGTATTTT,CASSQEPSGRDTQYF
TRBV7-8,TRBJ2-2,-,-,TGTGCCAGCAGCTTAGCGCGGTCGGTGGGGGAGCTGTTTTTT,CASSLARSVGELFF
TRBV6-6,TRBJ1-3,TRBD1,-,TGTGCCAGCAGGTCACAGGGGGCTAGGGACACCATATATTTT,CASRSQGARDTIYF
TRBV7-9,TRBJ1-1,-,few,TGTGCCAGCAGCGTGACACTGAACACTGAAGCTTTCTTT,CASSVTLNTEAFF
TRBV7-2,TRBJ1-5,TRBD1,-,TGTGCCAGCAGCCCGACAGGGGTTCTAAGAAGCAATCAGCCCCAGCATTTT,CASSPTGVLRSNQPQHF
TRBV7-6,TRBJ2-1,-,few,TGTGCCAGCAGCCACCCAGTGAGGGGGAGAGAGCAGTTCTTC,CASSHPVRGREQFF
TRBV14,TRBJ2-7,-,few,TGTGCCAGCAGCCCCTGGGGGTTCTACGAGCAGTACTTC,CASSPWGFYEQYF
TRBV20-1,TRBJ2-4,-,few,TGCAGTGCTAGGGGTGTCGGGGTAGACATTCAGTACTTC,CSARGVGVDIQYF
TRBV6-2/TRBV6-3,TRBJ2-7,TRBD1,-,TGTGCCAGCAGCACAGGGACAGTCTACGAGCAGTACTTC,CASSTGTVYEQYF
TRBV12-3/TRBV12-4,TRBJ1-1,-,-,TGTGCCAGCAGTGCGTTCGGTGGGACTGAAGCTTTCTTT,CASSAFGGTEAFF
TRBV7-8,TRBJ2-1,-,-,TGTGCCAGCAGCTTAGGCCCCGAAGAGCAGTTCTTC,CASSLGPEEQFF
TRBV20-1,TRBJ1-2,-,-,TGCAGTGCTAACACCGGGACACAGACCTATGGCTACACCTTC,CSANTGTQTYGYTF
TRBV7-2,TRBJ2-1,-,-,TGTGCCAGCAGCTTCCGGGGTCCGCGAGGTGAGCAGTTCTTC,CASSFRGPRGEQFF
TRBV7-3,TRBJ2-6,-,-,TGTGCCAGCAGCAACACGGGAGCGGGCAGCTCTGGGGCCAACGTCCTGACTTTC,CASSNTGAGSSGANVLTF
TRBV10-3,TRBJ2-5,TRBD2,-,TGTGCCATCAGAGACCCAGCGGGGCGCCCTCGGGAGACCCAGTACTTC,CAIRDPAGRPRETQYF
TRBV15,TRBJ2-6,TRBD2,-,TGTGCCACCAGCAGAGAAGCGGGAGGTGGGGCCAACGTCCTGACTTTC,CATSREAGGGANVLTF
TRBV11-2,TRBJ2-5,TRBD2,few,TGTGCCAGCAGCTTAGAGGGAGGGGGTCTAGCGGGTGAGACCCAGTACTTC,CASSLEGGGLAGETQYF
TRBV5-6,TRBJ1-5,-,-,TGTGCCAGCAGCCATCGACAGAACCTAGGGGATCAGCCCCAGCATTTT,CASSHRQNLGDQPQHF
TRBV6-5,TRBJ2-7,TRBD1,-,TGTGCCAGTGGACAGGGGCGCTACGAGCAGTACTTC,CASGQGRYEQYF
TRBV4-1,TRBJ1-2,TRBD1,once,TGCGCCAGCAGCCGGATCTTTCTGGGACAGGCGGCACGACATAACTATGGCTACACCTTC,CASSRIFLGQAARHNYGYTF
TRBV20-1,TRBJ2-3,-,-,TGCAGTGCTCGTGACGGGGGTGGAAGCACAGATACGCAGTATTTT,CSARDGGGSTDTQYF
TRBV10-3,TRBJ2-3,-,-,TGTGCCATCAGACTGAACACAGATACGCAGTATTTT,CAIRLNTDTQYF
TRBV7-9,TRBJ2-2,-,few,TGTGCCAGCACCCCGACCCAACGCAGGGAGCTGTTTTTT,CASTPTQRRELFF
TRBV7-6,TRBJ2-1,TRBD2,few,TGTGCCAGCACGCGACTAGCGGGGCTCAATGAGCAGTTCTTC,CASTRLAGLNEQFF
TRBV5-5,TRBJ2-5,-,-,TGTGCCAGCAGCGGGGCGAACCAAGAGACCCAGTACTTC,CASSGANQETQYF
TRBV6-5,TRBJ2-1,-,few,TGTGCCAGCAGTTACTCACCCAATCTATACAATGAGCAGTTCTTC,CASSYSPNLYNEQFF
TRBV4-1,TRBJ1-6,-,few,TGCGCCAGCAGCCACGAGGGCCGAAACTCCTATAATTCACCCCTCCACTTT,CASSHEGRNSYNSPLHF
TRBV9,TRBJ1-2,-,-,TGTGCCAGCAGCCCCGTGGGGGATAACTATGGCTACACCTTC,CASSPVGDNYGYTF
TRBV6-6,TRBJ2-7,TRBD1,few,TGTGCCAGCAGTTACTCGAATCATCCCGGACAGGCATTCGAGCAGTACTTC,CASSYSNHPGQAFEQYF
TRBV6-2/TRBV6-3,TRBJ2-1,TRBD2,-,TGTGCCAGCAGTTACGGGACTAGCGGGACATATGAGCAGTTCTTC,CASSYGTSGTYEQFF
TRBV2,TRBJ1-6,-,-,TGTGCCAGCAGGAGGACTCCGGATTCACCCCTCCACTTT,CASRRTPDSPLHF
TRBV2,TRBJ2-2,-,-,TGTGCCAGCAGTGAAGTAGCTAGCATACGTAGCGGGGAGCTGTTTTTT,CASSEVASIRSGELFF
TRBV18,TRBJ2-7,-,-,TGTGCCAGCTCACCACCGAGGGGCGGTTATAGCTTC,CASSPPRGGYSF
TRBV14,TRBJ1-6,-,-,TGTGCCAGCAGCCATGGGGTAGGGGGTTCGGCCCTCCACTTT,CASSHGVGGSALHF
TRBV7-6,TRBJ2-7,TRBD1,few,TGTGCCAGCAGCTATACTTCACAGGGGCGCGAGCAGTACTTC,CASSYTSQGREQYF
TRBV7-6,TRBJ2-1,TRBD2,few,TGTGCCAGCAGCCTGAGAGGGACTAGCGGCTACAATGAGCAGTTCTTC,CASSLRGTSGYNEQFF
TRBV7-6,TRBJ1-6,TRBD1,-,TGTGCCAGCAGCGATCAACAGGGGGGAAATTCAACCCTCCACTTT,CASSDQQGGNSTLHF
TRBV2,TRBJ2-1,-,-,TGTGCCAGCAGCCTCTTGGACATCTCCTACAATGAGCAGTTCTTC,CASSLLDISYNEQFF
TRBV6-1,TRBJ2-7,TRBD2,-,TGTGCCAGCAGTGAATTGCAGCGGGAGGTGGTTTACGAGCAGTACTTC,CASSELQREVVYEQYF
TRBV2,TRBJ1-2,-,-,TGTGCCAGCCGCCTTCTGTCCAGGGGTGTACTCGGCTACACCTTC,CASRLLSRGVLGYTF
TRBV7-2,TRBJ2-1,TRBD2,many,TGTGCCAGCAGCTCCAGGAGTAGCGGGAGCCACAATGAGCAGTTCTTC,CASSSRSSGSHNEQFF
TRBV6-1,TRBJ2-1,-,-,TGTGCCAGCAGTCTGGACAGACCCATTCAAACCAATGAGCAGTTCTTC,CASSLDRPIQTNEQFF
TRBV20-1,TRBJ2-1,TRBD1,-,TGCAGTGCTAGAGTAGGGACAGGGGGCTACAATGAGCAGTTCTTC,CSARVGTGGYNEQFF
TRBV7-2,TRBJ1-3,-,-,TGTGCCAGCAGCTCCCCCCCCGGCGGCATATATTTT,CASSSPPGGIYF
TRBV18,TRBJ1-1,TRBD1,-,TGTGCCAGCTCACTACAGGGGTATAACACTGAAGCTTTCTTT,CASSLQGYNTEAFF
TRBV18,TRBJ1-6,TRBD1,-,TGTGCCAGCTCGACCGGGACAGGGGCGTCACCCCTCCACTTT,CASSTGTGASPLHF
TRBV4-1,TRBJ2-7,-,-,TGTGCCAGCAGCCAAGTAGGGGGGGGCCTGGACTACGAGCAGTACTTC,CASSQVGGGLDYEQYF
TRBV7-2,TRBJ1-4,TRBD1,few,TGTGCCAGCAGTGACAGGGGCGACGAAAAACTGTTTTTT,CASSDRGDEKLFF
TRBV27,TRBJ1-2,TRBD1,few,TGTGCCTCAGATCGATCCGGGACAGACCCGGCCGGCTACACCTTC,CASDRSGTDPAGYTF
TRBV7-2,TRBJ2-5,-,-,TGTGCCAGCAACCGCGGGGCGCTAGAGACCCAGTACTTC,CASNRGALETQYF